A selection of T cell receptor beta chains follows, all from one sample in a study of CD8 T cells in ankylosing spondylitis. TCRdb re-called the 5' RACE reads through MiXCR, storing one row per CDR3 protein. The data contain about 150,000 distinct CDR3 sequences, about 7% of them singletons. Sequencing was carried out using blood, either unsorted or a sorted T cell fraction (not recorded which). These receptors were taken from a female donor with ankylosing spondylitis or in good health (not recorded which). Each CDR3 is given with its conserved first and last residue. The D gene is left open where the match is weak. Clone size is not always given. Where it is, it says once, few, many or a class for expanded clones.

TGTGCCAGCAGCTTTGGTCTAGGCCCCTACAATGAGCAGTTCTTC | CASSFGLGPYNEQFF | many | TRBJ2-1 | - | TRBV7-2
TGTGCCAGCTCCTCCCCCCAGGGGGCTGGTGGCTACACCTTC | CASSSPQGAGGYTF | many | TRBJ1-2 | TRBD1 | TRBV5-5
TGTGCCAGCAGCCGGACGGAAAGGCAGTATTTT | CASSRTERQYF | many | TRBJ2-3 | - | TRBV12-3/TRBV12-4
TGTGCCAGCAGGCAACAGGGGTCGGCTCAGCCCCAGCATTTT | CASRQQGSAQPQHF | many | TRBJ1-5 | TRBD1 | TRBV12-3/TRBV12-4
TGCAGTGCAAAAATGCCAGGACAAGAGACCCAGTACTTC | CSAKMPGQETQYF | many | TRBJ2-5 | - | TRBV20-1
TGTGCCAGCAGCTTATACGGACCCGGGTCGGAGGCTTTCTTT | CASSLYGPGSEAFF | - | TRBJ1-1 | - | TRBV11-2
TGTGCCAGCAGTCCCGGCAGCGAAGAGACCCAGTACTTC | CASSPGSEETQYF | many | TRBJ2-5 | - | TRBV5-6
TGTGCCAGCAGCTCCCCAACAGGTTCTAATTCACCCCTCCACTTT | CASSSPTGSNSPLHF | - | TRBJ1-6 | - | TRBV7-2
TGTGCCTGGAGTGTACGACAGGGTCGGGGTACGCAGTATTTT | CAWSVRQGRGTQYF | few | TRBJ2-3 | TRBD1 | TRBV30
TGTGCCAGCAGCTTGGAGGGGGAACTATTCGGGGCCAACGTCCTGACTTTC | CASSLEGELFGANVLTF | many | TRBJ2-6 | - | TRBV5-8
TGCGCCAGCAGCTTAGGGGACAGCGGAAACACCATATATTTT | CASSLGDSGNTIYF | many | TRBJ1-3 | TRBD1 | TRBV5-1
TGTGCCAGCAGTCTAGAGTACCAAGAGACCCAGTACTTC | CASSLEYQETQYF | many | TRBJ2-5 | - | TRBV27
TGCAGCGTTGAAGATTTACAGGCAGGGTTTGAAAAACTGTTTTTT | CSVEDLQAGFEKLFF | many | TRBJ1-4 | - | TRBV29-1
TGCGCCAGCAGCCAAGATCGGGGGGGTAGGAACACTGAAGCTTTCTTT | CASSQDRGGRNTEAFF | many | TRBJ1-1 | - | TRBV4-1
TGTGCCAGCAGCTTAGAGGGGACCAGGGACAGCGGAGATACGCAGTATTTT | CASSLEGTRDSGDTQYF | few | TRBJ2-3 | TRBD1 | TRBV7-6
TGTGCCAGCAGCCTCGACCCTAATCAGCCCCAGCATTTT | CASSLDPNQPQHF | many | TRBJ1-5 | - | TRBV5-6
TGTGCCAGCAGCTTGACAGGGTTGGGCACCGGGGAGCTGTTTTTT | CASSLTGLGTGELFF | - | TRBJ2-2 | TRBD1 | TRBV11-3
TGTGCCAGCAGTGCGTTGGACAGGGGTGAGGAAAAACTGTTTTTT | CASSALDRGEEKLFF | many | TRBJ1-4 | TRBD1 | TRBV25-1
TGTGCCAGCAGCGAAAAGCCAAGCAATCAGCCCCAGCATTTT | CASSEKPSNQPQHF | many | TRBJ1-5 | - | TRBV7-2
TGTGCCAGCAGCCAAGTTACGGTGATTAATGGCTACACCTTC | CASSQVTVINGYTF | many | TRBJ1-2 | - | TRBV3-1
TGTGCCAGCAGCCCGCGGGATTTATTCAATGAGCAGTTCTTC | CASSPRDLFNEQFF | - | TRBJ2-1 | - | TRBV7-2
TGCAGTGCTAGTCCCCAGTGGGTCACCGGGGAGCTGTTTTTT | CSASPQWVTGELFF | many | TRBJ2-2 | - | TRBV20-1
TGTGCCAGCAGCCCCTTGGTTGGACATGGCTACACCTTC | CASSPLVGHGYTF | - | TRBJ1-2 | - | TRBV12-3/TRBV12-4
TGTGCCAGCAGTCGCACAGGGACCCCGAACACCAACTATGGCTACACCTTC | CASSRTGTPNTNYGYTF | many | TRBJ1-2 | - | TRBV6-1
TGTGCCAGCAGCTTCGAGGCGGTGGCCAAAAACATTCAGTACTTC | CASSFEAVAKNIQYF | many | TRBJ2-4 | - | TRBV7-2
TGTGCCAGCGGCTACGAGCAGTACTTC | CASGYEQYF | many | TRBJ2-7 | - | TRBV27
TGCAGCGTTGTCGGGGACAGGGCACACACCGGGGAGCTGTTTTTT | CSVVGDRAHTGELFF | many | TRBJ2-2 | TRBD1 | TRBV29-1
TGTGCCTGGAGTGTAGCGGGTGCAGGGAACACTGAAGCTTTCTTT | CAWSVAGAGNTEAFF | many | TRBJ1-1 | - | TRBV30
TGTGCCAGCACCACGACCCTCCGGGGCGGTACGCAGTATTTT | CASTTTLRGGTQYF | many | TRBJ2-3 | - | TRBV6-1
TGTGCCAGCTCGCTGAACAGGGATCAGCCCCAGCATTTT | CASSLNRDQPQHF | - | TRBJ1-5 | - | TRBV18
TGCGCCAGCAGGGCCGGGACACCGAACACCGGGGAGCTGTTTTTT | CASRAGTPNTGELFF | few | TRBJ2-2 | - | TRBV5-1
TGCGCCAGCAGCCAAGCCCAGGGTTTCTCCTACGAGCAGTACTTC | CASSQAQGFSYEQYF | many | TRBJ2-7 | - | TRBV4-1
TGCAGTGCTCCGGATTCGGGACGGATAAGCACTGAAGCTTTCTTT | CSAPDSGRISTEAFF | many | TRBJ1-1 | - | TRBV20-1
TGTGCCAGCTCATATAAACAGGGAGGCACTGAAGCTTTCTTT | CASSYKQGGTEAFF | many | TRBJ1-1 | - | TRBV18
TGTGCCAGCAGCCAAGATTCTAACTATGGCTACACCTTC | CASSQDSNYGYTF | few | TRBJ1-2 | - | TRBV4-2
TGTGCCTGGAGTGTCCGGTACAATGAGCAGTTCTTC | CAWSVRYNEQFF | - | TRBJ2-1 | - | TRBV30
TGTGCCAGCAGTTTCATAGGGTGGGGGAGCTCCTACGAGCAGTACTTC | CASSFIGWGSSYEQYF | many | TRBJ2-7 | - | TRBV12-3/TRBV12-4
TGTGCCAGCAGCTTAGGGGGACAGGGATCGAATGAAAAACTGTTTTTT | CASSLGGQGSNEKLFF | many | TRBJ1-4 | TRBD1 | TRBV7-2
TGTGCCAGCAGCTTTGGCAGGGGGCATCGGGATGAAAAACTGTTTTTT | CASSFGRGHRDEKLFF | - | TRBJ1-4 | TRBD1 | TRBV5-6
TGTGCCACCGGCCGCGGGGTGCGGACGGGGGAGCTGTTTTTT | CATGRGVRTGELFF | few | TRBJ2-2 | - | TRBV24-1
TGTGCCATCAGCACTAGCGGGGGGGGCACAGATACGCAGTATTTT | CAISTSGGGTDTQYF | few | TRBJ2-3 | TRBD2 | TRBV10-3
TGTGCCAGCAGTCGTAAACCGGGACTAGCGGGGGCCAATGAGCAGTTCTTC | CASSRKPGLAGANEQFF | few | TRBJ2-1 | TRBD2 | TRBV4-2
TGTGCCAGCAGCGTAACGTTGAATTCACCCCTCCACTTT | CASSVTLNSPLHF | many | TRBJ1-6 | - | TRBV9
TGTGCCAGCAGTTCTCCGACAGCATCTTACAATGAGCAGTTCTTC | CASSSPTASYNEQFF | many | TRBJ2-1 | - | TRBV6-5
TGTGCCTGGAGTGAAGGCCTGTATGGCTACACCTTC | CAWSEGLYGYTF | many | TRBJ1-2 | - | TRBV30
TGTGCCAGCAGCTTACGGGGGAGAGGTCAGCCCCAGCATTTT | CASSLRGRGQPQHF | many | TRBJ1-5 | - | TRBV7-2
TGCGCCAGCAGCCCGGGGACAGGCCTCTTGGTAGGGTATGGCTACACCTTC | CASSPGTGLLVGYGYTF | many | TRBJ1-2 | TRBD1 | TRBV5-1
TGTGCCAGCAGCGAGACAGGGCGAGAGACCCAGTACTTC | CASSETGRETQYF | many | TRBJ2-5 | TRBD1 | TRBV27
TGTGCCAGCCAGGGACAGGGGTACGAGCAGTACTTC | CASQGQGYEQYF | many | TRBJ2-7 | TRBD1 | TRBV27
TGTGCCAGCTCACCACCCGAGGGATCCTCACCCCTCCACTTT | CASSPPEGSSPLHF | - | TRBJ1-6 | - | TRBV18
TGCAGTGCTAGGCTCCCGGGGGGGCGTAAGCATGAGCAGTTCTTC | CSARLPGGRKHEQFF | many | TRBJ2-1 | TRBD2 | TRBV20-1
TGTGCCACCGGACAGGGGAATCAGCCCCAGCATTTT | CATGQGNQPQHF | many | TRBJ1-5 | TRBD1 | TRBV6-5